One sample yielded the 29 T cell receptor beta chains listed below, sequenced in a study of T-cell memory formation after mild COVID-19. TCRdb analysed the 5' RACE reads with MiXCR anew, one entry per CDR3 protein. The sample carries fewer than 350,000 distinct CDR3 sequences, around 15% recorded once. The sample was PBMCs or a T cell subset sorted from them (not recorded which). The receptors originated from a man in his late teens or twenties who had mild COVID-19 (a few samples of this study predate the infection). Cell type and time point are not known.

This sequence joins TRBV4-1 and TRBJ1-2; possibly TRBD1 for D (5 bases). Trimming removed 2 bases from V and 8 bases from J, with 24 bases in between. CDR3 length: 17 residues. Germline assignment: CDR1 MGHRA and CDR2 YSYEKL. The CDR3 DNA follows: TGCGCCAGCAGCCAACCCCTGAATGGGGGTCTTGGAAGCGGCTACACCTTC. Protein product: CASSQPLNGGLGSGYTF.

This clonotype turned up a few times. The chain links TRBV30 to TRBJ1-2; a weak D match, TRBD1 (5 bases). The CDR3 totals 16 residues. Deletions cut 3 bases from V and 2 bases from J, with 19 bases between. CDR1 is GTSNPN, CDR2 SVGIG, per germline (reference sequence). DNA for the CDR3: TGTGCCTGGAGGAGGAGGGAGCTGGGGCCGAACTATGGCTACACCTTC. Its protein is CAWRRRELGPNYGYTF.

V and J are TRBV6-5 and TRBJ1-1; D not certain. This CDR3 spans 13 amino acids. Germline assignment: CDR1 MNHEY and CDR2 SVGAGI. V was clipped by 7 bases and J by 2 bases, with 11 bases between them. CDR3 amino acids: CASKNPGNTEAFF. CDR3 in DNA: TGTGCCAGCAAGAATCCGGGAAACACTGAAGCTTTCTTT.

The rearrangement joins TRBV7-2 to TRBJ2-1; TRBD2 matches at 7 bases. Germline assignment: CDR1 SGHTA and CDR2 FQGNSA. J was trimmed by 4 bases and V by 5 bases; bases with no gene match: 8. There are 15 residues in the CDR3. Written as DNA, the CDR3 is TGTGCCAGCAGCCCCTCAGCGGGACCGTACAATGAGCAGTTCTTC. Translated, it gives CASSPSAGPYNEQFF.

This clonotype showed up just a few times. This rearrangement joins TRBV12-3 or TRBV12-4 to TRBJ2-5, with TRBD1 matching 9 bases. The CDR3 extends over 15 amino acids. J gave up 5 bases and V 6 bases, and 10 bases lay outside the gene matches. In DNA form, the CDR3 reads TGTGCCAGCAGCCAGGGACAGGGCGGAGGGGAGACCCAGTACTTC. Protein: CASSQGQGGGETQYF.

This clonotype has only a few counts. The chain uses TRBV6-5 and TRBJ2-1; a possible D gene is TRBD1 (6 bases). V shed 10 bases and J shed 5 bases, with 18 bases lying between them. CDR1 and CDR2 from the germline V gene are MNHEY and SVGAGI. This CDR3 comprises 14 residues. CDR3 DNA: TGTGCCACCCGGAGGTCCAGGGGCGACAATGAGCAGTTCTTC. Amino acids: CATRRSRGDNEQFF.

This clonotype was picked up many times. The chain recombines TRBV5-1 with TRBJ1-4; D perhaps matches TRBD1 (6 bases). V was cut by 4 bases and J by 2 bases, with 12 bases left in between. Germline CDR1 SGHRS, CDR2 YFSETQ. This CDR3 has 15 amino acids. The CDR3 DNA is TGCGCCAGCAGCCTGAGGGGGGTCACTAATGAAAAACTGTTTTTT. Translated, it gives CASSLRGVTNEKLFF.

This clonotype was recorded many times. The chain joins TRBV7-9 to TRBJ2-1; a possible D gene is TRBD1 (6 bases). CDR3 length: 15 residues. V lost 6 bases and J 0 bases, leaving 12 bases between the germline ends. Per the germline V gene, CDR1 is SEHNR and CDR2 is FQNEAQ (reference sequence). This CDR3 reads CASRPTGSSYNEQFF. The CDR3 nucleotides read TGTGCCAGCAGACCCACAGGGAGCTCCTACAATGAGCAGTTCTTC.

This clonotype showed up just a few times. The CDR3 sequence is CASSLGAGGLEQYF. CDR3 nucleotides: TGTGCCAGCAGTTTGGGAGCGGGGGGGCTGGAGCAGTACTTC. The chain couples TRBV27 to TRBJ2-7; 10 nucleotides agree with TRBD2. Germline assignment: CDR1 MNHEY and CDR2 SMNVEV (reference sequence). Trimming cost V 3 bases and J 7 bases; bases outside gene matches: 6. The CDR3 loop spans 14 amino acids.

This clonotype occurred a few times. J is TRBJ1-2 and V is TRBV2; no clear D. Per the germline V gene, CDR1 is SNHLY and CDR2 is FYNNEI. This CDR3 is built from 12 residues. Trimming pared 1 base from V and 7 bases from J, leaving 7 bases between. As DNA, the CDR3 is TGTGCCAGCAGTGAAGATCTTTCTGGCTACACCTTC. Residues: CASSEDLSGYTF.

The chain combines TRBV28 with TRBJ2-1, with D possibly matching TRBD1 (6 bases). The CDR3 covers 15 residues. The V end lost 6 bases, the J end lost 9 bases, and 21 bases lay between the germline ends. CDR1 and CDR2 from the germline V gene are MDHEN and SYDVKM. The CDR3 protein is CASSPIGGGRGEQFF. The CDR3, as DNA: TGTGCCAGCAGCCCTATAGGGGGTGGCCGCGGTGAGCAGTTCTTC.

V usage is TRBV18 and J usage is TRBJ2-7; 7 bases are a match to TRBD2. V gave up 6 bases and J gave up 2 bases; unmatched junction bases: 10. From germline, CDR1 is KGHSH and CDR2 LQKENI. This CDR3 has 15 amino acids. DNA of the CDR3: TGTGCCAGCTCCCTCGGGCGGGGGTACCCCTACGAGCAGTACTTC. It translates to CASSLGRGYPYEQYF.

This clonotype was found a few times. This rearrangement joins TRBV4-1 to TRBJ2-3, with D perhaps TRBD1 (5 bases). Germline loops: CDR1 MGHRA, CDR2 YSYEKL. This CDR3 has 15 amino acids. V lost 6 bases and J 0 bases, leaving 13 bases between the germline ends. CDR3 in DNA: TGCGCCAGCAGGCAGGGAAGTCCTAGCACAGATACGCAGTATTTT. This sequence encodes CASRQGSPSTDTQYF.

V is TRBV27 and J is TRBJ1-2, with a weak D call TRBD1 (5 bases). Germline lookup yields CDR1 MNHEY and CDR2 SMNVEV (reference sequence). Deletions cut 2 bases from V and 2 bases from J, with 18 bases between. This CDR3 has 17 amino acids. The CDR3 protein is CASSLRGRPEYNYGYTF. The CDR3, as DNA: TGTGCCAGCAGTTTAAGGGGACGGCCGGAATACAACTATGGCTACACCTTC.

The chain joins TRBV5-4 to TRBJ1-1; D gene unclear. This CDR3 has 16 residues. The germline CDR1 and CDR2 sequences are SGHNT and YYREEE (reference sequence). The V end was cut by 6 bases, the J end by 0 bases, with 18 bases between. The CDR3 protein is CASTPTGSFMNTEAFF. CDR3 coding DNA: TGTGCCAGCACCCCGACGGGTTCCTTCATGAACACTGAAGCTTTCTTT.

The chain uses TRBV20-1 and TRBJ2-7, with D perhaps assigned TRBD1 or TRBD2 (6 bases each). Trimming shortened V by 3 bases and J by 3 bases, and 15 bases separated the two germline ends. CDR1 and CDR2 from the germline V gene are DFQATT and SNEGSKA (reference sequence). The CDR3 consists of 14 residues. DNA of the CDR3: TGCAGTGCTAGGAGGGGGGCCTCCTACTACGAGCAGTACTTC. This codes for CSARRGASYYEQYF.

The rearrangement joins TRBV20-1 to TRBJ1-4; D perhaps matches TRBD1 (6 bases). The V end lost 5 bases, the J end lost 3 bases, and 19 bases lay between the germline ends. The CDR3 is made up of 16 amino acids. Germline loops: CDR1 DFQATT, CDR2 SNEGSKA (reference sequence). CDR3 region: CSALGQLAGPNEKLFF. The CDR3 coding sequence is TGCAGTGCTCTAGGACAGCTCGCCGGCCCTAATGAAAAACTGTTTTTT.

There are a few counts of this clonotype. This sequence joins TRBV12-3 or TRBV12-4 and TRBJ2-1; TRBD2 matches 12 bases. This CDR3 comprises 15 residues. Trimming removed 5 bases from V and 10 bases from J; junction bases left unmatched: 9. In DNA, the CDR3 is TGTGCCAGCAGTGAACTAGCGGGGGGCGGGAGAGAGCAGTTCTTC. It specifies CASSELAGGGREQFF.

This clonotype occurred many times. The chain couples TRBV5-5 to TRBJ1-1; 7 bases align to TRBD1. The CDR3 contains 15 residues. With 3 bases clipped from V and 2 bases from J, the junction kept 7 bases outside the gene matches. The germline V gene encodes CDR1 SGHKS and CDR2 YYEKEE (reference sequence). The CDR3 spells CASSYPQGTNTEAFF. CDR3 sequence (DNA): TGTGCCAGCAGCTACCCACAGGGGACCAACACTGAAGCTTTCTTT.

This clonotype was found a few times. The chain couples TRBV4-2 to TRBJ2-4, with 10 bases that match TRBD1. CDR3 length: 16 residues. Germline values: CDR1 LGHNA, CDR2 YNFKEQ. J was trimmed by 5 bases and V by 4 bases; bases with no gene match: 8. This CDR3 is CASSRRDRGYENIQYF. In nucleotides, the CDR3 is TGTGCCAGCAGCCGGCGGGACAGGGGATATGAAAACATTCAGTACTTC.

This clonotype was counted only a few times. This chain links TRBV6-2 or TRBV6-3 with TRBJ2-1; D is ambiguous. The CDR3 extends over 13 amino acids. The V end lost 2 bases, the J end lost 10 bases, and 12 bases lay between the germline ends. Looked up from germline, CDR1 is MNHEY and CDR2 is SVGEGT. The CDR3 here is CASSYGRFMEQFF. The DNA for the CDR3 is TGTGCCAGCAGTTACGGTCGGTTTATGGAGCAGTTCTTC.

The CDR3 DNA reads as TGTGCCAGCAACACCCGGGACAGTTTCTACGAGCAGTACGTC. Residues: CASNTRDSFYEQYV. The V gene is TRBV6-6, the J gene TRBJ2-7, with 7 bases lining up with TRBD1. The CDR3 totals 14 residues. From germline, CDR1 is MNHNY and CDR2 SVGAGI (reference sequence). The V and J ends lost 7 bases and 3 bases, in that order; junction bases with no gene match: 9.

This chain uses TRBV7-9 with TRBJ1-1; 9 bases agree with TRBD1. V gave up 4 bases and J gave up 4 bases; unmatched junction bases: 4. From germline, CDR1 is SEHNR and CDR2 FQNEAQ (reference sequence). The CDR3 consists of 14 residues. The CDR3 sequence: CASSSGTGFTEAFF. DNA for the CDR3: TGTGCCAGCAGCTCCGGGACAGGGTTCACTGAAGCTTTCTTT.

This chain connects TRBV4-2 to TRBJ2-7; D unclear. The CDR3 totals 12 residues. The V end was cut by 0 bases, the J end by 12 bases, with 12 bases between. CDR1 and CDR2 (germline): LGHNA, YNFKEQ. This CDR3 reads CASSQETEPWYV. The DNA of the CDR3 is TGTGCCAGCAGCCAAGAGACCGAACCCTGGTACGTC.

In this sample, this clonotype turned up once. J is TRBJ2-1 and V is TRBV7-2; 9 bases line up with TRBD1. The V gene end was trimmed by 6 bases and the J gene end by 8 bases; junction bases not matched to a gene: 11. Looked up from germline, CDR1 is SGHTA and CDR2 is FQGNSA. The CDR3 runs 15 residues. Here the CDR3 DNA reads TGTGCCAGCAGGGGGGGGACAGGGAACTTTCATGAGCAGTTCTTC. The encoded protein is CASRGGTGNFHEQFF.

This clonotype was detected only a few times. This chain connects TRBV7-2 to TRBJ1-5; unclear D gene. The V and J ends lost 4 bases and 1 base respectively, with 11 bases between them. The CDR3 covers 15 residues. The V gene's germline CDR1 is SGHTA and CDR2 FQGNSA. Here the CDR3 reads CASSWTGRSNQPQHF. CDR3 bases: TGTGCCAGCAGCTGGACCGGCCGGAGCAATCAGCCCCAGCATTTT.

This clonotype was found a few times. The rearrangement joins TRBV27 to TRBJ1-5, with 7 positions matching TRBD1. Per the germline V gene, CDR1 is MNHEY and CDR2 is SMNVEV (reference sequence). The CDR3 has 15 amino acids. V was pared by 6 bases and J by 7 bases, with 12 bases of the junction left unmatched. CDR3: CASRPGTASPQPQHF. CDR3 coding DNA: TGTGCCAGCAGACCAGGGACAGCATCGCCCCAGCCCCAGCATTTT.

This clonotype was counted between two and nine times. Here the CDR3 DNA reads TGTGCCATCAGTGGAGGTGTCCAGTCGGATACGCAGTATTTT. It translates to CAISGGVQSDTQYF. The rearrangement links TRBV10-3 to TRBJ2-3; D is uncertain. CDR3 length: 14 amino acids. Germline values: CDR1 ENHRY, CDR2 SYGVKD. With 4 bases removed from V and 6 bases from J, the gap between germline ends came to 14 bases.

This clonotype has a handful of counts. The J gene is TRBJ2-7, the V gene TRBV5-1; TRBD2 might be the D (6 bases). Trimming stripped 4 bases from V and 0 bases from J, with 17 bases between. The CDR3 covers 16 residues. CDR1 and CDR2 from the germline V gene are SGHRS and YFSETQ. CDR3 sequence reads: CASSAPGGTSSYEQYF. DNA for the CDR3: TGCGCCAGCAGCGCGCCCGGCGGGACGAGCTCCTACGAGCAGTACTTC.